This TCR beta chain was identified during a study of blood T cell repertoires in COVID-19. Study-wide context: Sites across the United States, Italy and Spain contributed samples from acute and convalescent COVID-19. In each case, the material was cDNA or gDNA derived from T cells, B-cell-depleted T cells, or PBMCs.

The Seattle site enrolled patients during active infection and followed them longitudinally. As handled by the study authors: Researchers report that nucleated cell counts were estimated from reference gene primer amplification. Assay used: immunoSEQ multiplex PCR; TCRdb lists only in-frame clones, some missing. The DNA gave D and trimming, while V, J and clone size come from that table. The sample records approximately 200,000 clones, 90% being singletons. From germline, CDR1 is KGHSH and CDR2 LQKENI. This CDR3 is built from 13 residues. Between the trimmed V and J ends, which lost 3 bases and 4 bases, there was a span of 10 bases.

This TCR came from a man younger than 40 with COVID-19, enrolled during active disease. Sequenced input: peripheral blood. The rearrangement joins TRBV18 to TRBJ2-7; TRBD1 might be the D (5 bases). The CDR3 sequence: CASSPPTVYEQYF. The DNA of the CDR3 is TGTGCCAGCTCACCTCCGACAGTGTACGAGCAGTACTTC.